This T cell receptor (beta chain) was identified in a study of T-cell memory formation after mild COVID-19. At the level of the study: Clusters of TCRs were largely donor specific. Study-level points and caveats: A subset of responding clones appeared in pre-infection memory, suggesting cross-reactive memory joined. Later expanders leaned CD4+, whereas day 15 to 85 contracting clones were balanced CD4/CD8.

A note on this clonotype: Its cognate antigen is unknown.

TCRdb processed the 5' RACE reads anew with MiXCR; each CDR3 protein has one entry. The repertoire holds about 400,000 distinct CDR3 sequences, with approximately 16% as singletons. The CDR3 is 15 residues long. Losses at the gene ends were 4 bases for V and 3 bases for J; bases not matched to a gene: 4. Germline CDR1 is SGHAT and CDR2 is FQNNGV. The source of this sequence is a man between 18 and 29 years old who had mild COVID-19 (a few samples of this study predate the infection). Cell type and time point are not known. The sample taken for sequencing was PBMCs or a T cell subset sorted from them (not recorded which). The chain joins TRBV11-2 to TRBJ2-5; the match to TRBD2 covers 11 bases. CDR3 sequence: CASSSRLAGKETQYF. CDR3 DNA: TGTGCCAGCAGCTCCCGACTAGCGGGGAAAGAGACCCAGTACTTC.